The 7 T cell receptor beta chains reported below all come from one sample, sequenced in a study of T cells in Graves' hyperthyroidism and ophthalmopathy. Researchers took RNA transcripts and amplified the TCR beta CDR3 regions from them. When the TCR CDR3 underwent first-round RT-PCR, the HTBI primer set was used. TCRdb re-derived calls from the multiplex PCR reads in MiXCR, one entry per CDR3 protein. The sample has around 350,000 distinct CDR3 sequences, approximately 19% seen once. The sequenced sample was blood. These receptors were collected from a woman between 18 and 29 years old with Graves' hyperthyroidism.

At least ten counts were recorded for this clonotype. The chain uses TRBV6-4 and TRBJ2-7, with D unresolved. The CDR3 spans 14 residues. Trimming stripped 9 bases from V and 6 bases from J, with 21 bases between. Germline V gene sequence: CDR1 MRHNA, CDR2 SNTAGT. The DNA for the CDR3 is TGTGCCAGTCACGGCGCGGCAACCCCCTTCGAGCAGTACTTC. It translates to CASHGAATPFEQYF.

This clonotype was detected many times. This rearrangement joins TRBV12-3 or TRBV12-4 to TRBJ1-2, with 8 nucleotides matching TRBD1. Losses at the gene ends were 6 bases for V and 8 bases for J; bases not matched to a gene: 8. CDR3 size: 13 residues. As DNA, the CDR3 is TGTGCCAGCAGATTGACAGGGGAGGGAGGCTACACCTTC. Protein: CASRLTGEGGYTF.

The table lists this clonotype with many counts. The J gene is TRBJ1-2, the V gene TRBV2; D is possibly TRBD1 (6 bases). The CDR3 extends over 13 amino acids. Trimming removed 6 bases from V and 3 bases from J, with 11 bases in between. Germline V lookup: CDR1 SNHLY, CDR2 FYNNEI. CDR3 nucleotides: TGTGCCAGCAGAGCAACAGGGCACTATGGCTACACCTTC. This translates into CASRATGHYGYTF. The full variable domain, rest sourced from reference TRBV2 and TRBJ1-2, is EPEVTQTPSHQVTQMGQEVILRCVPISNHLYFYWYRQILGQKVEFLVSFYNNEISEKSEIFDDQFSVERPDGSNFTLKIRSTKLEDSAMYFCASRATGHYGYTFGSGTRLTVV.

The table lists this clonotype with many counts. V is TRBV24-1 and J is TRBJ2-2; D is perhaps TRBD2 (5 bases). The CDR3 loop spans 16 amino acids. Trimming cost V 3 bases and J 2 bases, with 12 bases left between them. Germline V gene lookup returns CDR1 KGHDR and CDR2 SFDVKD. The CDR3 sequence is CATSDRAASNTGELFF. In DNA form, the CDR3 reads TGTGCCACCAGTGATCGGGCAGCTAGCAACACCGGGGAGCTGTTTTTT.

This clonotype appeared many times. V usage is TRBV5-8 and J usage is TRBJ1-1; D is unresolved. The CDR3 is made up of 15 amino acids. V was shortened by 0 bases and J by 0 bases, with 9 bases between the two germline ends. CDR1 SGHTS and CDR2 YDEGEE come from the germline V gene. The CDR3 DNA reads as TGTGCCAGCAGCTTGGACCTTTTCATGAACACTGAAGCTTTCTTT. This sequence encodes CASSLDLFMNTEAFF.

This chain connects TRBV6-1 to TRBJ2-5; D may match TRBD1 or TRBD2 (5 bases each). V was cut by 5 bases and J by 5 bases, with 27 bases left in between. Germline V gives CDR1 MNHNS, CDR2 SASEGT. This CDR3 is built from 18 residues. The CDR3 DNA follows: TGTGCCAGCAGTCCCCGGACTTCCGGGACCCTACAGCCGGAGACCCAGTACTTC. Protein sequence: CASSPRTSGTLQPETQYF.

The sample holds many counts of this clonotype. The CDR3 region has the DNA TGTGCCAGCAGCGTGGCGGGGGGGAACTACGAGCAGTACTTC. It codes for CASSVAGGNYEQYF. The chain is built from TRBV9 and TRBJ2-7; 9 bases match TRBD2. V shed 2 bases, J shed 3 bases, and the junction held 3 bases outside the gene matches. Germline CDR1 is SGDLS and CDR2 is YYNGEE. The CDR3 is 14 amino acids.